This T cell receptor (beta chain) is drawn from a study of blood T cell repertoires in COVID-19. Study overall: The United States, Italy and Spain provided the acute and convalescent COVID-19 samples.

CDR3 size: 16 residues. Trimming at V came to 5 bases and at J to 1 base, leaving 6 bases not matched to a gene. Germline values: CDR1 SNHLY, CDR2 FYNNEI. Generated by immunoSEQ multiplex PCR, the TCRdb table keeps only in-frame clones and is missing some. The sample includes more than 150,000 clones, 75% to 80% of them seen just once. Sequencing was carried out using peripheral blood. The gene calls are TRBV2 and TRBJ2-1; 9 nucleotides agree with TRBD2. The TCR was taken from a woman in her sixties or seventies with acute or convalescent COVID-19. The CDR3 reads CASSRSGRSSYNEQFF. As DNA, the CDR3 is TGTGCCAGCAGTCGTAGCGGGAGAAGTTCCTACAATGAGCAGTTCTTC.